This T cell receptor beta chain emerged from a study of cytomegalovirus exposure and HLA in healthy donors. The method was immunoSEQ multiplex PCR; TCRdb's version includes in-frame clones alone and lacks a portion of them. The sample has some 310,000 clones, 88% seen once. On this clone: Antigen unknown.

Whole-study findings and limits: Among the CMV-associated chains, a few were confirmed in vitro as specific for CMV antigens. Listed as cytomegalovirus-associated were 164 TCR beta chains. According to a subsequent analysis, TCR clusters identified in the first cohort showed a tendency to co-occur across the 100 to 150 validation repertoires.

The length of the CDR3 is 16 residues. J was trimmed by 4 bases and V by 5 bases; bases with no gene match: 5. CDR1 and CDR2 (germline): LNHDA, SQIVND (reference sequence). It was the approximately 120-subject validation cohort, separate from the roughly 700-subject first cohort, to which the donors belonged. V usage is TRBV19 and J usage is TRBJ2-6; TRBD1 agrees at 10 bases. The sequenced sample was PBMCs. The receptor comes from a man aged 25-45 years in good health and CMV-seronegative. CDR3 DNA: TGTGCCAGTAGTGCGGGACAGGGGATCGGGGCCAACGTCCTGACTTTC. Its translation: CASSAGQGIGANVLTF.